What follows are 20 T cell receptor beta chains derived from one specimen sequenced in a study of early T cells in non-severe SARS-CoV-2 infection. In TCRdb, the 5' RACE reads were re-called with MiXCR into one record per CDR3 protein. The profile covers 25,000 to 30,000 distinct CDR3 sequences, with around 4.6% appearing a single time and roughly 11% taken by the ten largest. What was sequenced was whole blood. The receptors derive from an adult who was a healthcare worker with PCR-confirmed SARS-CoV-2 infection or an uninfected control (not recorded which).

This clonotype was observed at least ten times. The chain combines TRBV7-8 with TRBJ1-5; no clear D. Trimming removed 0 bases at V and 6 bases at J, with 24 bases between. This CDR3 region has 19 residues. The germline V gene encodes CDR1 SGHVS and CDR2 FQNEAQ. Here the CDR3 reads CASSLATYAGSGTGQPQHF. The DNA of the CDR3 is TGTGCCAGCAGCTTAGCGACGTATGCGGGCTCGGGTACTGGTCAGCCCCAGCATTTT.

At least ten counts were recorded for this clonotype. The CDR3 sequence: CASSPSDTREAFF. In DNA form, the CDR3 reads TGTGCCAGCTCACCATCCGACACTCGTGAAGCTTTCTTT. The chain links TRBV18 to TRBJ1-1; D call uncertain. V gave up 2 bases and J gave up 7 bases, with 11 bases separating them. The germline gives CDR1 KGHSH, CDR2 LQKENI. CDR3 size: 13 residues.

J is TRBJ2-3 and V is TRBV7-9; TRBD2 might be the D (6 bases). The CDR3 is 17 residues long. CDR1 and CDR2 (germline): SEHNR, FQNEAQ (reference sequence). The germline V and J ends were trimmed by 0 bases and 0 bases, with 13 bases remaining between them. The CDR3 DNA follows: TGTGCCAGCAGCTTAGCACGCACTAGCTTTAGCACAGATACGCAGTATTTT. It translates to CASSLARTSFSTDTQYF.

This clonotype was recorded at least ten times. The genes are TRBV28 and TRBJ1-5, with TRBD1 as a possible D gene (5 bases). Germline values: CDR1 MDHEN, CDR2 SYDVKM. The CDR3 has 14 residues. Trimming took off 1 base at V and 9 bases at J, with 13 bases between the two ends. CDR3 bases: TGTGCCAGCAGTTTATCCCAGGGAACAAGGCCCCAGCATTTT. Amino acids: CASSLSQGTRPQHF.

The table lists this clonotype with many counts. V and J are TRBV6-2 or TRBV6-3 and TRBJ1-1, with D possibly TRBD1 on 6 matching bases. The V gene's germline CDR1 is MNHEY and CDR2 SVGEGT. V dropped 6 bases and J dropped 8 bases, with 16 bases sitting between them. CDR3 size: 13 residues. The CDR3 coding sequence is TGTGCCAGCAGAATAGGAGCCGGGACAGAAGCTTTCTTT. It is translated as CASRIGAGTEAFF.

In its sample, this clonotype was seen many times. The chain is built from TRBV9 and TRBJ2-4, with TRBD1 matching over 9 bases. CDR1 is SGDLS, CDR2 YYNGEE, per germline. There are 16 residues in the CDR3. V gave up 3 bases and J gave up 3 bases; unmatched junction bases: 7. CDR3 protein: CASSAMDRGGKNIQYF. In nucleotides, the CDR3 is TGTGCCAGCAGCGCTATGGACAGGGGAGGCAAAAACATTCAGTACTTC.

In its sample, this clonotype was seen many times. The chain uses TRBV29-1 and TRBJ1-2; 10 nucleotides agree with TRBD1. V trimming: 3 bases; J trimming: 4 bases; junction bases outside the gene matches: 14. The length of the CDR3 is 17 residues. Germline-derived CDR1 and CDR2 are SQVTM and ANQGSEA. This CDR3 is CSVDYLAWGQGSYGYTF. Here the CDR3 DNA reads TGCAGCGTTGATTATCTAGCGTGGGGACAGGGGTCCTATGGCTACACCTTC.

In this sample, this clonotype turned up many times. The chain has TRBV6-2 or TRBV6-3 and TRBJ2-7, with a possible D match to TRBD2 (7 bases). Germline V gene sequence: CDR1 MNHEY, CDR2 SVGEGT. CDR3 size: 14 residues. The V end was cut by 10 bases, the J end by 0 bases, with 16 bases between. The CDR3 bases are TGTGCCACACAAAAGGGGGGGAGCTCCTACGAGCAGTACGTC. Its translation: CATQKGGSSYEQYV.

This clonotype was detected many times. The chain employs TRBV7-3 and TRBJ2-1, with D possibly TRBD1 on 5 matching bases. Trimming took off 1 base at V and 4 bases at J, with 11 bases between the two ends. Per the germline V gene, CDR1 is SGHTA and CDR2 is FQGTGA. This CDR3 is built from 15 residues. CDR3 nucleotides: TGTGCCAGCAGCTTAAGTTGGGCAGGGTACAATGAGCAGTTCTTC. It yields the protein CASSLSWAGYNEQFF.

This clonotype was recorded at least ten times. J is TRBJ1-2 and V is TRBV3-1; D is unclear. V lost 4 bases, J lost 0 bases, and 6 bases lay in between. CDR1 and CDR2 (germline): LGHDT, YNNKEL (reference sequence). The CDR3 covers 13 residues. This CDR3 reads CASSPAANYGYTF. The CDR3 nucleotides read TGTGCCAGCAGCCCCGCAGCTAACTATGGCTACACCTTC.

This clonotype was recorded at least ten times. V is TRBV12-3 or TRBV12-4 and J is TRBJ2-2; TRBD2 matches 9 bases. The junction had 14 bases not matched to a gene; V was cut back by 8 bases and J by 7 bases. The CDR3 has 16 residues. The CDR3 spells CASFRLSGSLSGELFF. DNA of the CDR3: TGTGCCAGCTTTAGGCTTAGCGGGAGCCTTAGCGGGGAGCTGTTTTTT.

This clonotype was found many times. V gene TRBV15 combines with J gene TRBJ1-1; the D gene is possibly TRBD1 (5 bases). V lost 1 base and J lost 5, with 14 bases in between. The CDR3 extends over 15 amino acids. CDR1 is LNHNV, CDR2 YYDKDF, per germline (reference sequence). The CDR3 sequence: CATSRATGRSTEAFF. The CDR3 coding sequence is TGTGCCACCAGCAGAGCTACAGGTCGGTCTACTGAAGCTTTCTTT.

This clonotype was recorded at least ten times. The chain recombines TRBV4-3 with TRBJ2-7; D not resolved. This CDR3 is built from 13 residues. V lost 3 bases to trimming and J lost 3 bases, with 9 bases between them. The germline V gene encodes CDR1 LGHNA and CDR2 YSLEER. As DNA, the CDR3 is TGCGCCAGCAGCCAGGACGGTGGCTACGAGCAGTACTTC. This translates into CASSQDGGYEQYF.

There are many counts of this clonotype. The chain joins TRBV27 to TRBJ2-2, with TRBD2 matching over 9 bases. Germline V gene data show CDR1 as MNHEY and CDR2 as SMNVEV (reference sequence). V trimming: 2 bases; J trimming: 4 bases; junction bases outside the gene matches: 8. This CDR3 has 17 residues. The chain's CDR3 is CASSLRLAGSSTGELFF. In DNA form, the CDR3 reads TGTGCCAGCAGTTTAAGGCTAGCGGGAAGTAGCACCGGGGAGCTGTTTTTT.

This clonotype was detected only a few times. V is TRBV7-9 and J is TRBJ1-1; D not resolved. CDR3 length equals 12 residues. CDR1 is SEHNR and CDR2 is FQNEAQ in the germline V gene (reference sequence). The V end was cut by 2 bases, the J end by 5 bases, with 6 bases between. In DNA form, the CDR3 reads TGTGCCAGCAGCTTACCTAGGACTGAAGCTTTCTTT. Translated: CASSLPRTEAFF.

Points on this clonotype: Germline is not matched at one junction end, which may reflect a read error. The chain combines TRBV6-5 with TRBJ2-6; 7 bases line up with TRBD1. Germline V gives CDR1 MNHEY, CDR2 SVGAGI. This CDR3 is built from 17 residues. The CDR3 loop reads CASRELGQSGGPNVLTF. CDR3 DNA sequence: TGTGCCAGCAGGGAACTGGGACAGTCGGGTGGGCCCAACGTCCTGACTTTC.

This clonotype occurred many times. The CDR3 region is CAWSRDGYTYNEQFF. Here the CDR3 DNA reads TGTGCCTGGAGTCGGGACGGATATACCTACAATGAGCAGTTCTTC. The chain has TRBV30 and TRBJ2-1; perhaps D is TRBD1 or TRBD2 (5 bases each). The germline V gene encodes CDR1 GTSNPN and CDR2 SVGIG (reference sequence). The V gene lost 2 bases and the J gene lost 2 bases, with 13 bases spanning the gap. The CDR3 extends over 15 amino acids.

This clonotype was seen many times. The chain uses TRBV12-3 or TRBV12-4 and TRBJ2-7; 9 positions agree with TRBD2. This CDR3 spans 14 amino acids. The trim removed 6 bases at V and 3 bases at J, leaving 6 bases unmatched. CDR3 DNA sequence: TGTGCCAGCAGGTTACCTAGCGGGATCTACGAGCAGTACGTC. The encoded protein is CASRLPSGIYEQYV.

This rearrangement joins TRBV12-3 or TRBV12-4 to TRBJ2-1, with TRBD2 identical over 7 bases. The CDR3 has 15 amino acids. The V gene end was trimmed by 0 bases and the J gene end by 8 bases; junction bases not matched to a gene: 7. The CDR3: CASSLAPGRGDEQFF. CDR3 sequence (DNA): TGTGCCAGCAGTTTAGCGCCCGGACGGGGGGATGAGCAGTTCTTC.

The chain joins TRBV14 to TRBJ2-1, with 9 bases lining up with TRBD2. V was clipped by 4 bases and J by 0 bases; unmatched bases: 16. Germline assignment: CDR1 SGHDN and CDR2 FVKESK. The CDR3 consists of 20 residues. CDR3 loop: CASSPLFSGSVFSSYNEQFF. As DNA, the CDR3 is TGTGCCAGCAGCCCTCTCTTTAGCGGGAGCGTATTCAGCTCCTACAATGAGCAGTTCTTC.